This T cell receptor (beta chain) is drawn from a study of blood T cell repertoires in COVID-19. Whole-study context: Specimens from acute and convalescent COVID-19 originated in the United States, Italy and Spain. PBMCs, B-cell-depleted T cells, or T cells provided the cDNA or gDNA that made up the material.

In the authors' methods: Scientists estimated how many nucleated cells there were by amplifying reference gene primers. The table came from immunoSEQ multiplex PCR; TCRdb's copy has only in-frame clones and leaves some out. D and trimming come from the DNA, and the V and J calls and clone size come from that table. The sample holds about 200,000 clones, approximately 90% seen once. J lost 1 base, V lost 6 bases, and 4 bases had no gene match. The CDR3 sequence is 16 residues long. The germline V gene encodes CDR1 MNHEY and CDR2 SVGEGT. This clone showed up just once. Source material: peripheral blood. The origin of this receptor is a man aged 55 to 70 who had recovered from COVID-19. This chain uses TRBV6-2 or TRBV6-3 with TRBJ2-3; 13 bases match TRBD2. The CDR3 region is CASSLGLAGGTDTQYF. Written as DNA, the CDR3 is TGTGCCAGCAGCCTTGGACTAGCGGGGGGCACAGATACGCAGTATTTT.